The entry below describes one TCR beta chain. This sample was taken from a study of blood T cell repertoires in COVID-19. Original processing notes: It was from reference gene primer amplification that nucleated cell counts were estimated. Assay: immunoSEQ multiplex PCR; the TCRdb copy retains only in-frame clones and omits some. V and J calls and clone size come straight from that table; D and trimming were deduced from the DNA. Of 90,000 to 120,000 clones in the sample, over 60% were seen once. CDR3 size: 13 residues. Germline lookup yields CDR1 LGHDT and CDR2 YNNKEL (reference sequence). V was pared by 6 bases and J by 6 bases, with 6 bases of the junction left unmatched.

This TCR was sampled from a man between 65 and 85 years old with acute or convalescent COVID-19. This chain connects TRBV3-1 (or the pseudogene TRBV3-2) to TRBJ1-2, with 8 bases fitting TRBD1. Sequencing input: peripheral blood. The CDR3 protein is CASSRQGIDGYTF. CDR3 coding DNA: TGTGCCAGCAGTCGACAGGGGATAGATGGCTACACCTTC.